Below, 7 T cell receptor beta chains from the same sample are listed, as sequenced in a study of memory CD4+ T cells and cytomegalovirus serostatus (dated by TCRdb to between 2018 and 2020). Libraries came from the immunoSEQ multiplex PCR assay. Entries here come from immuneACCESS through TCRdb and include only in-frame sequences with V and J called. Some clones fail to appear in such tables; in the studies checked, an unresolved V gene covers under half of the shortfall, and the cause of the remainder is unknown. The sample table shows some 52,000 clones, and around 80% are seen once. In total, the top ten clones hold about 1.5% of the sample. A FACSAria II was used to sort memory CD4+ T cells, defined as single viable CD3+CD4+CD8-CD45RO+ cells. Sample: memory CD4+ T cells from blood. The receptor set was obtained from an adult in good health and CMV-seronegative.

V gene TRBV11-2 combines with J gene TRBJ1-4, with 7 bases aligning to TRBD1. V dropped 1 base and J dropped 4; count of bases not matched to a gene: 3. Germline lookup yields CDR1 SGHAT and CDR2 FQNNGV. This CDR3 contains 15 residues. CDR3 region: CASSLGDSFNEKLFF. The CDR3, as DNA: TGTGCCAGCAGCTTAGGGGACAGCTTTAATGAAAAACTGTTTTTT.

J is TRBJ1-1 and V is TRBV2, with D unclear. This CDR3 spans 13 amino acids. Germline V gene lookup returns CDR1 SNHLY and CDR2 FYNNEI. With 5 bases removed from V and 2 bases from J, the gap between germline ends came to 9 bases. CDR3: CASSTEANTEAFF. CDR3 sequence (DNA): TGTGCCAGCAGTACAGAGGCCAACACTGAAGCTTTCTTT.

The V gene is TRBV9, the J gene TRBJ1-5, with D uncertain. V lost 4 bases and J 1 base, leaving 9 bases between the germline ends. Germline loops: CDR1 SGDLS, CDR2 YYNGEE. The CDR3 extends over 14 amino acids. CDR3 bases: TGTGCCAGCAGCCGAATGGGGAGCAATCAGCCCCAGCATTTT. This sequence encodes CASSRMGSNQPQHF.

The J gene is TRBJ1-1, the V gene TRBV30; 7 nucleotides line up with TRBD1. V shed 4 bases, J shed 4 bases, and the junction held 3 bases outside the gene matches. Germline-derived CDR1 and CDR2 are GTSNPN and SVGIG (reference sequence). This CDR3 spans 12 amino acids. Here the CDR3 reads CAWTGGGTEAFF. The CDR3 DNA sequence: TGTGCCTGGACAGGGGGGGGCACTGAAGCTTTCTTT.

The table lists this clone with a few counts. Other nucleotide sequences in the sample specify the same CDR3. The chain carries TRBV7-2 and TRBJ1-5; D gene unclear. Germline CDR1 reads SGHTA; CDR2 reads FQGNSA. Trimming stripped 1 base from V and 5 bases from J, with 6 bases between. The CDR3 runs to 13 residues. For the CDR3, the DNA is TGTGCCAGCAGCTTAGGCCCGGATCAGCCCCAGCATTTT. It codes for CASSLGPDQPQHF.

The chain joins TRBV7-3 to TRBJ1-2; 8 bases align to TRBD1. V shed 1 base and J 4 bases; nucleotides not matched to a gene: 2. The CDR3 covers 14 residues. The germline CDR1 and CDR2 sequences are SGHTA and FQGTGA. CDR3 region: CASSLSTGGYGYTF. The DNA of the CDR3 is TGTGCCAGCAGCTTAAGTACAGGGGGCTATGGCTACACCTTC.

This chain links TRBV7-2 with TRBJ2-1; 7 bases are shared with TRBD2. The CDR3 runs to 16 residues. Trimming cost V 1 base and J 6 bases; bases outside gene matches: 9. Looked up from germline, CDR1 is SGHTA and CDR2 is FQGNSA. CDR3 sequence: CASSLEVGGSFNEQFF. The CDR3 nucleotides read TGTGCCAGCAGCTTAGAGGTTGGCGGGAGCTTCAATGAGCAGTTCTTC.